The T cell receptor (beta chain) under discussion was sequenced for a study of T-cell reconstitution after alpha-beta-depleted transplantation in children. Study-wide points: A year post-transplant, T-cell counts and diversity derived mostly from newly produced T cells. As was reported, about two months after transplant, alpha-beta T cells came from several hundred expanded graft clones. From surviving recipient T cells and thymic progenitors came the high day-60 TCRbeta diversity observed in some patients.

This clonotype was seen once. What it binds is not known. V was clipped by 7 bases and J by 1 base, with 23 bases between them. Germline V CDR1 and CDR2: SQVTM, ANQGSEA. CDR3 size: 16 residues. Preparation of the TCRbeta library was carried out with unique molecular identifiers. One entry per CDR3 protein results from TCRdb running MiXCR on the PCR reads. The sample records under 300,000 distinct CDR3 sequences, about 9.9% being singletons. The rearrangement joins TRBV29-1 to TRBJ2-7; possibly TRBD2 for D (5 bases). The sequence was obtained from a male patient aged 2 to 9 who had a stem cell transplant for chronic granulomatous disease, so the T cells may come from the graft donor. This specimen consisted of peripheral blood, obtained 180 days after TCRalphabeta/CD19-depleted stem cell transplant. CDR3 loop: CSASGLGRGFSYEQYF. CDR3 nucleotides: TGCAGCGCCAGTGGACTTGGTAGAGGATTTTCCTACGAGCAGTACTTC.